The 17 T cell receptor beta chains reported below all come from one sample, sequenced in a study of T cell repertoires in cytomegalovirus infection. TCRdb passed the reads through MiXCR, listing each CDR3 protein once. The sample holds about 250,000 distinct CDR3 sequences, about 15% seen once. Material for sequencing was CD8+ T cells from PBMCs. The receptors here all came from a human donor in good health (CMV status not recorded). Some clones in this sample may be carry-over from other donors' samples.

The chain is built from TRBV28 and TRBJ2-1; 12 positions agree with TRBD2. V gave up 6 bases and J gave up 2 bases; unmatched junction bases: 5. The V gene's germline CDR1 is MDHEN and CDR2 SYDVKM. This CDR3 comprises 16 residues. This CDR3 is CASSLLAGGTYNEQFF. The CDR3 DNA follows: TGTGCCAGCAGCCTTCTAGCGGGGGGGACCTACAATGAGCAGTTCTTC.

This clonotype was counted ten times or more. V and J are TRBV27 and TRBJ2-1; tentatively, D is TRBD1 (5 bases). The CDR3 is 14 residues long. CDR1 MNHEY and CDR2 SMNVEV come from the germline V gene (reference sequence). V lost 2 bases and J 6 bases, leaving 11 bases between the germline ends. The CDR3 DNA follows: TGTGCCAGCAGTTTAATTTATGGGGCCAATGAGCAGTTCTTC. This sequence encodes CASSLIYGANEQFF.

This clonotype was detected many times. This chain links TRBV7-9 with TRBJ1-4, with D unclear. Trimming left V 4 bases short and J 8 bases short, with 20 bases between. The CDR3 is 16 amino acids. Looked up from germline, CDR1 is SEHNR and CDR2 is FQNEAQ (reference sequence). The CDR3 reads CASSSTGEGMSEKLFF. The CDR3 region has the DNA TGTGCCAGCAGCTCCACCGGGGAGGGTATGAGCGAAAAACTGTTTTTT.

V gene TRBV5-5 combines with J gene TRBJ2-1; D remains unclear. The V and J ends lost 4 bases and 0 bases respectively, with 11 bases between them. Germline V gives CDR1 SGHKS, CDR2 YYEKEE (reference sequence). The CDR3 spans 15 residues. The CDR3 DNA is TGTGCCAGCAGCCCAAACCCAGGCTCCTACAATGAGCAGTTCTTC. Its translation is CASSPNPGSYNEQFF.

This clonotype was detected ten times or more. The rearrangement links TRBV7-9 to TRBJ2-7; 8 bases match TRBD1. The CDR3 extends over 16 amino acids. The germline CDR1 and CDR2 sequences are SEHNR and FQNEAQ (reference sequence). J lost 3 bases, V lost 5 bases, and 12 bases had no gene match. CDR3 DNA: TGTGCCAGCAGCGCGCGCGGACAGGGTTTTTTCTACGAGCAGTACTTC. Its translation is CASSARGQGFFYEQYF.

V is TRBV6-2 or TRBV6-3 and J is TRBJ1-5; 9 bases are a match to TRBD1. There are 17 residues in the CDR3. Trimming cost V 6 bases and J 5 bases; bases outside gene matches: 14. Germline V gives CDR1 MNHEY, CDR2 SVGEGT. The CDR3 DNA reads TGTGCCAGCAGCTGGGCGGGACAGGGTATTCCCCATCAGCCCCAGCATTTT. This encodes CASSWAGQGIPHQPQHF.

In the case of this clonotype: This may be a read error, as it is one base from a much larger clone. The chain carries TRBV7-2 and TRBJ2-3; TRBD2 matches 7 bases. CDR1 and CDR2 (germline): SGHTA, FQGNSA. The CDR3 runs to 16 residues. This CDR3 reads CAISRTRRGSTDTQYF. CDR3 DNA sequence: TGTGCCATCAGCAGAACTAGGCGGGGGAGCACAGATACGCAGTATTTT.

This clonotype was counted many times. V is TRBV7-9 and J is TRBJ2-7; D remains unclear. V lost 2 bases and J 1 base, leaving 12 bases between the germline ends. The germline gives CDR1 SEHNR, CDR2 FQNEAQ (reference sequence). The CDR3 is 15 residues long. As DNA, the CDR3 is TGTGCCAGCAGCTTAACACGAACAGATTCCTACGAGCAGTACTTC. This gives the protein CASSLTRTDSYEQYF.

This clonotype was counted at least ten times. V usage is TRBV7-8 and J usage is TRBJ2-2; D might be TRBD1 (5 bases). CDR1 SGHVS and CDR2 FQNEAQ come from the germline V gene. This CDR3 is built from 16 residues. V gave up 7 bases and J gave up 1 base, with 16 bases separating them. The CDR3 nucleotides read TGTGCCAGCACCCCAGGGTTGGCCCTGAACACCGGGGAGCTGTTTTTT. Protein: CASTPGLALNTGELFF.

The chain recombines TRBV28 with TRBJ2-5; 8 positions agree with TRBD1. CDR1 is MDHEN, CDR2 SYDVKM, per germline. The CDR3 runs to 15 residues. V lost 5 bases and J lost 5; bases outside the gene matches: 10. DNA for the CDR3: TGTGCCAGCAGTCGCGAACAGGGGGGAGTGGAGACCCAGTACTTC. Translated: CASSREQGGVETQYF.

This clonotype was seen repeatedly, ten times or more. CDR3 sequence (DNA): TGTGCCAGCAGCTCTCTCTGGGGGGTGGGCACAGATACGCAGTATTTT. As protein: CASSSLWGVGTDTQYF. J is TRBJ2-3 and V is TRBV7-2; weak D call: TRBD2 (6 bases). Germline CDR1 reads SGHTA; CDR2 reads FQGNSA. The CDR3 runs to 16 residues. V shed 4 bases and J shed 1 base, with 15 bases lying between them.

This clonotype turned up a few times. This rearrangement joins TRBV9 to TRBJ1-5; 7 nucleotides agree with TRBD1. Germline V gives CDR1 SGDLS, CDR2 YYNGEE. J lost 7 bases, V lost 0 bases, and 10 bases had no gene match. The CDR3 is 16 amino acids. CDR3 loop: CASSVGGGGAGQPQHF. CDR3 bases: TGTGCCAGCAGCGTAGGTGGAGGGGGCGCGGGCCAGCCCCAGCATTTT.

This clonotype appeared many times. The chain is built from TRBV6-2 or TRBV6-3 and TRBJ1-5; 7 bases are a match to TRBD1. The V and J ends lost 4 bases and 3 bases, in that order; junction bases with no gene match: 3. This CDR3 spans 14 amino acids. Germline assignment: CDR1 MNHEY and CDR2 SVGEGT. The CDR3 region is CASSWGTVNQPQHF. CDR3 nucleotides: TGTGCCAGCAGTTGGGGGACAGTCAATCAGCCCCAGCATTTT.

This rearrangement joins TRBV7-9 to TRBJ2-7, with a weak D call TRBD1 (6 bases). The CDR3 covers 15 residues. The V and J ends lost 4 bases and 2 bases respectively, with 15 bases between them. CDR1 and CDR2 (germline): SEHNR, FQNEAQ (reference sequence). The CDR3 DNA is TGTGCCAGCAGCTCACCGGAACAGGGACCCTACGAGCAGTACTTC. Amino acid sequence: CASSSPEQGPYEQYF.

This clonotype turned up a few times. The chain is built from TRBV27 and TRBJ2-7; 7 bases are a match to TRBD1. The CDR3 is 13 amino acids. In germline, CDR1 is MNHEY, CDR2 SMNVEV (reference sequence). The J segment lost 0 bases and the V segment lost 6 bases, leaving 2 bases of the junction unmatched. The CDR3, as DNA: TGTGCCAGCAGGGGACAGAACTCCTACGAGCAGTACTTC. This gives the protein CASRGQNSYEQYF.

This clonotype appeared a few times. The rearrangement joins TRBV7-9 to TRBJ2-5; TRBD1 aligns across 10 bases. The length of the CDR3 is 16 residues. J lost 5 bases, V lost 5 bases, and 11 bases had no gene match. Germline lookup yields CDR1 SEHNR and CDR2 FQNEAQ (reference sequence). Here the CDR3 reads CASSLPDRGRTETQYF. CDR3 bases: TGTGCCAGCAGCCTACCAGACAGGGGGCGAACGGAGACCCAGTACTTC.

This clonotype was seen a handful of times. The chain links TRBV2 to TRBJ2-2, with a tentative D call TRBD1 (6 bases). The CDR3 is made up of 13 amino acids. Germline lookup yields CDR1 SNHLY and CDR2 FYNNEI. The ends were cut back, 4 bases at V and 6 bases at J, with 9 bases in the middle. The CDR3 bases are TGTGCCAGCAGTGCCACAGGGCCCGGGGAGCTGTTTTTT. It translates to CASSATGPGELFF.